The rows below give T cell receptor beta chains drawn from one sample of a study of identifying expanded T cells in peripheral blood. Profiling relied on immunoSEQ multiplex PCR, and the TCRdb table lists in-frame clones only, not all of them. The sample lists tens of thousands of clones, 88% seen once, with under 4.5% in the top ten. The sequenced material came from blood. Receptors originate from a person between 18 and 69 years old in good health. Both conserved end residues are part of each CDR3. D genes are given only for firm matches. The size field is filled for only some rows; it gives once, few, many or a size class.

clone_size: few; j_call: TRBJ1-2; d_call: TRBD1; v_call: TRBV2; cdr3_nt: TGTGCCAGCAGCCCGGGACAGTTGGGATCGGGCTACACCTTC; cdr3_aa: CASSPGQLGSGYTF
clone_size: -; j_call: TRBJ2-1; d_call: TRBD1; v_call: TRBV5-1; cdr3_nt: TGCGCCAGCAGCATGGGACAGGGTGGTGAGCAGTTCTTC; cdr3_aa: CASSMGQGGEQFF
clone_size: -; j_call: TRBJ2-2; d_call: -; v_call: TRBV28; cdr3_nt: TGTGCCAGCAGTCCCCCGACCGAGAACACCGGGGAGCTGTTTTTT; cdr3_aa: CASSPPTENTGELFF
clone_size: -; j_call: TRBJ2-1; d_call: TRBD1; v_call: TRBV10-3; cdr3_nt: TGTGCCATCAGTTCCCGACAGGGGGGGCATGAGCAGTTCTTC; cdr3_aa: CAISSRQGGHEQFF
clone_size: -; j_call: TRBJ2-5; d_call: TRBD2; v_call: TRBV6-4; cdr3_nt: TGTGCCAGCAGTGACGGAGCGGGAGAAGGAGAGACCCAGTACTTC; cdr3_aa: CASSDGAGEGETQYF
clone_size: -; j_call: TRBJ1-5; d_call: -; v_call: TRBV28; cdr3_nt: TGTGCCAGCAGTTTAGGCCCCCAGGGAGGTCAGCCCCAGCATTTT; cdr3_aa: CASSLGPQGGQPQHF
clone_size: -; j_call: TRBJ2-7; d_call: TRBD1; v_call: TRBV25-1; cdr3_nt: TGTGCCAGTTTAGGCTCCGGGACAGGGAGCTCCTACGAGCAGTACTTC; cdr3_aa: CASLGSGTGSSYEQYF
clone_size: -; j_call: TRBJ2-5; d_call: -; v_call: TRBV5-1; cdr3_nt: TGCGCCAGCAGCCGCTCGGAGCAAGAGACCCAGTACTTC; cdr3_aa: CASSRSEQETQYF
clone_size: -; j_call: TRBJ1-2; d_call: -; v_call: TRBV30; cdr3_nt: TGTGCCTGGAGTGTAGACAGACTCTATGGCTACACCTTC; cdr3_aa: CAWSVDRLYGYTF
clone_size: -; j_call: TRBJ1-2; d_call: -; v_call: TRBV5-1; cdr3_nt: TGCGCCAGCAGCTTGGGAGGGGACTATGGCTACACCTTC; cdr3_aa: CASSLGGDYGYTF
clone_size: -; j_call: TRBJ1-2; d_call: -; v_call: TRBV4-2; cdr3_nt: TGTGCCAGCAGCCAGGATCCGGATGAAAGCTATGGCTACACCTTC; cdr3_aa: CASSQDPDESYGYTF
clone_size: -; j_call: TRBJ2-3; d_call: TRBD2; v_call: TRBV7-9; cdr3_nt: TGTGCCAGCAGCTCCGGGTTTAGCGGGGTAAATACGCAGTATTTT; cdr3_aa: CASSSGFSGVNTQYF
clone_size: -; j_call: TRBJ2-7; d_call: -; v_call: TRBV5-1; cdr3_nt: TGCGCCAGCAGCTCCCAGAGATACGAGCAGTACTTC; cdr3_aa: CASSSQRYEQYF
clone_size: -; j_call: TRBJ2-1; d_call: -; v_call: TRBV19; cdr3_nt: TGTGCCAGTAGTTTTCTAGCGCAAAACAATGAGCAGTTCTTC; cdr3_aa: CASSFLAQNNEQFF
clone_size: -; j_call: TRBJ2-5; d_call: -; v_call: TRBV27; cdr3_nt: TGTGCCAGCAGTTTATTAGACCTCCCGGAGACCCAGTACTTC; cdr3_aa: CASSLLDLPETQYF
clone_size: -; j_call: TRBJ1-4; d_call: -; v_call: TRBV14; cdr3_nt: TGTGCCAGCAGCCAAGTGTCAGGGCCAGCTAATGAAAAACTGTTTTTT; cdr3_aa: CASSQVSGPANEKLFF
clone_size: -; j_call: TRBJ2-7; d_call: -; v_call: TRBV27; cdr3_nt: TGTGCCAGCAGTCCAGGGCCCACCTACGAGCAGTACTTC; cdr3_aa: CASSPGPTYEQYF
clone_size: -; j_call: TRBJ2-7; d_call: -; v_call: TRBV19; cdr3_nt: TGTGCCAGTAGTATGGGGCAGACCTACGAGCAGTACTTC; cdr3_aa: CASSMGQTYEQYF
clone_size: -; j_call: TRBJ2-3; d_call: -; v_call: TRBV29-1; cdr3_nt: TGCAGCGTTGGGGGGTGGGGCCAGTCAGATACGCAGTATTTT; cdr3_aa: CSVGGWGQSDTQYF
clone_size: -; j_call: TRBJ1-3; d_call: -; v_call: TRBV4-1; cdr3_nt: TGCGCCAGCAGCCAGGGAGGAGGTCTCGGAAACACCATATATTTT; cdr3_aa: CASSQGGGLGNTIYF
clone_size: -; j_call: TRBJ2-3; d_call: TRBD2; v_call: TRBV6-4; cdr3_nt: TGTGCCAGCAGTGATCTCACTAGCGGGGGGGCAGATACGCAGTATTTT; cdr3_aa: CASSDLTSGGADTQYF
clone_size: -; j_call: TRBJ1-1; d_call: TRBD1; v_call: TRBV9; cdr3_nt: TGTGCCAGCAGCGTAGGACAGGGGGCCGGCACTGAAGCTTTCTTT; cdr3_aa: CASSVGQGAGTEAFF
clone_size: -; j_call: TRBJ1-5; d_call: TRBD1; v_call: TRBV7-6; cdr3_nt: TGTGCCAGCAGCTTGGACTCGACAGGGGGTATCAATCAGCCCCAGCATTTT; cdr3_aa: CASSLDSTGGINQPQHF
clone_size: -; j_call: TRBJ1-5; d_call: -; v_call: TRBV30; cdr3_nt: TGTGCCTGGAGTGTTCCGGGACAACTGGTGGGGTATCAGCCCCAGCATTTT; cdr3_aa: CAWSVPGQLVGYQPQHF
clone_size: -; j_call: TRBJ2-5; d_call: TRBD2; v_call: TRBV19; cdr3_nt: TGTGCCAGTAGTATCCTCGGGACTAGCGGAGAAGAGACCCAGTACTTC; cdr3_aa: CASSILGTSGEETQYF
clone_size: -; j_call: TRBJ2-3; d_call: -; v_call: TRBV4-3; cdr3_nt: TGCGCCAGCAGCGAGAGGGGAGGTATAGATACGCAGTATTTT; cdr3_aa: CASSERGGIDTQYF
clone_size: -; j_call: TRBJ2-1; d_call: -; v_call: TRBV5-1; cdr3_nt: TGCGCCAGCAGCTTGGGGGGGCCGGATGAGCAGTTCTTC; cdr3_aa: CASSLGGPDEQFF
clone_size: few; j_call: TRBJ2-7; d_call: -; v_call: TRBV4-3; cdr3_nt: TGCGCCAGCAGCCAAGATCGTGTCAGCTACGAGCAGTACTTC; cdr3_aa: CASSQDRVSYEQYF
clone_size: -; j_call: TRBJ2-7; d_call: TRBD2; v_call: TRBV7-9; cdr3_nt: TGTGCCAGCAGCCCAGCGGGGAGGGCCCACGAGCAGTACTTC; cdr3_aa: CASSPAGRAHEQYF
clone_size: medium-sized; j_call: TRBJ2-2; d_call: TRBD2; v_call: TRBV30; cdr3_nt: TGTGCCTGGAGTGACCTAGCGGGAGTGACCGGGGAGCTGTTTTTT; cdr3_aa: CAWSDLAGVTGELFF
clone_size: -; j_call: TRBJ2-2; d_call: TRBD2; v_call: TRBV6-5; cdr3_nt: TGTGCCAGCAGGCTGACTAGCGGGGGCGGCGGGGAGCTGTTTTTT; cdr3_aa: CASRLTSGGGGELFF
clone_size: once; j_call: TRBJ1-1; d_call: -; v_call: TRBV4-1; cdr3_nt: TGCGCCAGCAGCCAAGATCGGGGAGTTGAAGCTTTCTTT; cdr3_aa: CASSQDRGVEAFF
clone_size: -; j_call: TRBJ2-7; d_call: -; v_call: TRBV5-1; cdr3_nt: TGCGCCAGCAGCTTCAGCTCGTTGGACGAGCAGTACTTC; cdr3_aa: CASSFSSLDEQYF
clone_size: -; j_call: TRBJ1-1; d_call: TRBD1; v_call: TRBV7-9; cdr3_nt: TGTGCCAGCAGCTATGACAGGGGGCCTTCTGAAGCTTTCTTT; cdr3_aa: CASSYDRGPSEAFF
clone_size: -; j_call: TRBJ1-3; d_call: -; v_call: TRBV2; cdr3_nt: TGTGCCAGCAGGAGCTCTGGAAACACCATATATTTT; cdr3_aa: CASRSSGNTIYF
clone_size: once; j_call: TRBJ1-2; d_call: TRBD1; v_call: TRBV11-2; cdr3_nt: TGTGCCAGCAGCATGACAGGGGGCTATGGCTACACCTTC; cdr3_aa: CASSMTGGYGYTF
clone_size: -; j_call: TRBJ2-1; d_call: TRBD2; v_call: TRBV9; cdr3_nt: TGTGCCAGCGACGCGGGAGGCCTTTGGGATGAGCAGTTCTTC; cdr3_aa: CASDAGGLWDEQFF
clone_size: few; j_call: TRBJ1-2; d_call: -; v_call: TRBV4-2; cdr3_nt: TGTGCCAGCAGCCAATCGGGAGACCACCTCAACTATGGCTACACCTTC; cdr3_aa: CASSQSGDHLNYGYTF
clone_size: -; j_call: TRBJ1-6; d_call: -; v_call: TRBV25-1; cdr3_nt: TGTGCCAGCAGTGAATTAGGTGGTAATTCACCCCTCCACTTT; cdr3_aa: CASSELGGNSPLHF
clone_size: few; j_call: TRBJ2-3; d_call: -; v_call: TRBV9; cdr3_nt: TGTGCCAGCAGCCTAACCCCGGACGGAGGAGATACGCAGTATTTT; cdr3_aa: CASSLTPDGGDTQYF
clone_size: -; j_call: TRBJ2-1; d_call: -; v_call: TRBV7-3; cdr3_nt: TGTGCCAGCAGCGTCCCGGGGAACAATGAGCAGTTCTTC; cdr3_aa: CASSVPGNNEQFF
clone_size: few; j_call: TRBJ1-2; d_call: -; v_call: TRBV4-1; cdr3_nt: TGCGCCAGCAGCCAAGGGGGACGGTATGGCTACACCTTC; cdr3_aa: CASSQGGRYGYTF
clone_size: -; j_call: TRBJ2-7; d_call: TRBD1; v_call: TRBV6-6; cdr3_nt: TGTGCCAGCAGAACCCCGGGACAGAACTACGAGCAGTACTTC; cdr3_aa: CASRTPGQNYEQYF
clone_size: -; j_call: TRBJ1-3; d_call: -; v_call: TRBV5-6; cdr3_nt: TGTGCCAGCAGCTTTGACAGATTCATCTCTGGAAACACCATATATTTT; cdr3_aa: CASSFDRFISGNTIYF
clone_size: -; j_call: TRBJ2-2; d_call: TRBD2; v_call: TRBV4-1; cdr3_nt: TGCGCCAGCAGCCAAGGTGCTAGCGGCACCGGGGAGCTGTTTTTT; cdr3_aa: CASSQGASGTGELFF
clone_size: -; j_call: TRBJ1-2; d_call: -; v_call: TRBV2; cdr3_nt: TGTGCCAGCACCTGGGGAGCTAACTATGGCTACACCTTC; cdr3_aa: CASTWGANYGYTF
clone_size: -; j_call: TRBJ1-2; d_call: -; v_call: TRBV5-1; cdr3_nt: TGCGCCAGCAGCTTGGATGGAAATCACTATGGCTACACCTTC; cdr3_aa: CASSLDGNHYGYTF
clone_size: -; j_call: TRBJ2-7; d_call: -; v_call: TRBV6-1; cdr3_nt: TGTGCCAGCAGTGAAGCGGGGGGTAGCGGCTACGAGCAGTACTTC; cdr3_aa: CASSEAGGSGYEQYF
clone_size: -; j_call: TRBJ2-7; d_call: TRBD2; v_call: TRBV6-1; cdr3_nt: TGTGCCAGCAGTGACGGTGCGGGGGGCCCGACCGAGCAGTACTTC; cdr3_aa: CASSDGAGGPTEQYF
clone_size: -; j_call: TRBJ1-1; d_call: -; v_call: TRBV6-5; cdr3_nt: TGTGCCTCAAATGGGGACAAGAACACTGAAGCTTTCTTT; cdr3_aa: CASNGDKNTEAFF
clone_size: -; j_call: TRBJ1-1; d_call: TRBD1; v_call: TRBV18; cdr3_nt: TGTGCCAGCTCACCAGGGGGACAGGGGGCAGTAGCTTTCTTT; cdr3_aa: CASSPGGQGAVAFF